Listed here are 31 T cell receptor beta chains from one sample, sequenced in a study of T-cell memory formation after mild COVID-19. TCRdb re-called the 5' RACE reads with MiXCR, one entry per CDR3 protein. The sample lists approximately 400,000 distinct CDR3 sequences, approximately 18% seen once, with roughly 21% in the top ten. Sequenced: PBMCs or a T cell subset sorted from them (not recorded which). All receptors come from a man between 18 and 35 years old who had mild COVID-19 (a few samples of this study predate the infection). Cell type and time point are not known.

This clonotype was detected a few times. This CDR3 is CAITQGQSNYGYTF. The CDR3 nucleotides are TGTGCCATCACCCAAGGACAGAGTAACTATGGCTACACCTTC. The chain links TRBV10-3 to TRBJ1-2, with D possibly matching TRBD1 (6 bases). Germline V gene data show CDR1 as ENHRY and CDR2 as SYGVKD. This CDR3 contains 14 residues. Trimming removed 7 bases from V and 1 base from J, with 13 bases in between.

The chain recombines TRBV10-3 with TRBJ2-2; possible D gene TRBD1, 6 bases. The CDR3 has 15 residues. Germline loops: CDR1 ENHRY, CDR2 SYGVKD. Trimming removed 4 bases at V and 0 bases at J, with 9 bases between. DNA of the CDR3: TGTGCCATCAGTGGGACAGACGCGAACACCGGGGAGCTGTTTTTT. Its protein product is CAISGTDANTGELFF.

The sample holds a few counts of this clonotype. The chain recombines TRBV11-2 with TRBJ2-1; 9 bases are a match to TRBD2. Trimming at V came to 2 bases and at J to 4 bases, leaving 3 bases not matched to a gene. This CDR3 comprises 15 residues. The germline V gene encodes CDR1 SGHAT and CDR2 FQNNGV. CDR3 in DNA: TGTGCCAGCAGCTTACTAGCGGGAATTTACAATGAGCAGTTCTTC. Translated: CASSLLAGIYNEQFF.

The chain couples TRBV18 to TRBJ1-4, with 7 bases matching TRBD1. J was trimmed by 8 bases and V by 3 bases; bases with no gene match: 12. The CDR3 sequence is 16 residues long. CDR1 and CDR2 (germline): KGHSH, LQKENI. The CDR3 nucleotides read TGTGCCAGCTCACCGATGGAGGACAGGTGGAGAGAAAAACTGTTTTTT. It specifies CASSPMEDRWREKLFF. Together with reference TRBV18 and TRBJ1-4, the CDR3 gives the full variable domain: NAGVMQNPRHLVRRRGQEARLRCSPMKGHSHVYWYRQLPEEGLKFMVYLQKENIIDESGMPKERFSAEFPKEGPSILRIQQVVRGDSAAYFCASSPMEDRWREKLFFGSGTQLSVL.

V is TRBV7-9 and J is TRBJ2-5, with D possibly matching TRBD2 (6 bases). Trimming took 5 bases from V and 2 from J, leaving 15 bases between them. Germline V gives CDR1 SEHNR, CDR2 FQNEAQ (reference sequence). There are 15 residues in the CDR3. The DNA for the CDR3 is TGTGCCAGCAGCCCTCGTCTAGCGAGTCAAGAGACCCAGTACTTC. Residues: CASSPRLASQETQYF.

This sequence joins TRBV5-1 and TRBJ2-5, with TRBD1 identical over 8 bases. V shed 4 bases, J shed 3 bases, and the junction held 8 bases outside the gene matches. Germline lookup yields CDR1 SGHRS and CDR2 YFSETQ. The CDR3 has 15 residues. This chain's CDR3 is CASSKDRAREETQYF. In DNA, the CDR3 is TGCGCCAGCAGCAAGGACAGGGCTAGAGAAGAGACCCAGTACTTC.

The chain combines TRBV7-9 with TRBJ1-6; D remains unclear. The germline V and J ends were trimmed by 8 bases and 1 base, with 12 bases remaining between them. The CDR3 is 15 amino acids. Germline assignment: CDR1 SEHNR and CDR2 FQNEAQ (reference sequence). The CDR3 nucleotides are TGTGCCAGCCCCTCTCGAGCATCCTATAATTCACCCCTCCACTTT. This sequence encodes CASPSRASYNSPLHF.

This chain uses TRBV19 with TRBJ2-5; 7 bases fit TRBD2. Germline V gene data show CDR1 as LNHDA and CDR2 as SQIVND (reference sequence). The V segment lost 5 bases and the J segment 5 bases; nucleotides outside the gene matches: 5. The CDR3 has 13 residues. CDR3 sequence (DNA): TGTGCCAGTAGTGGGAGCGGGGTGGAGACCCAGTACTTC. Its translation: CASSGSGVETQYF.

This clonotype was counted between two and nine times. The gene calls are TRBV10-3 and TRBJ2-7; unclear D gene. The CDR3 extends over 13 amino acids. Germline CDR1 and CDR2: ENHRY and SYGVKD. Trimming cost V 2 bases and J 2 bases, with 7 bases left between them. CDR3 DNA sequence: TGTGCCATCAGTGAGAGACAAGCCTACGAGCAGTACTTC. It yields the protein CAISERQAYEQYF.

The rearrangement links TRBV28 to TRBJ2-7, with D unresolved. Germline CDR1 MDHEN, CDR2 SYDVKM. The CDR3 extends over 14 amino acids. V shed 3 bases and J shed 2 bases, with 11 bases lying between them. Here the CDR3 DNA reads TGTGCCAGCAGTTTCCCACCATCCCCCTACGAGCAGTACGTC. It is translated as CASSFPPSPYEQYV.

This sequence joins TRBV20-1 and TRBJ2-2; no reliable D call. The CDR3 is 15 residues long. The V gene's germline CDR1 is DFQATT and CDR2 SNEGSKA (reference sequence). Trimming took 2 bases from V and 0 from J, leaving 10 bases between them. CDR3 loop: CSARYGPANTGELFF. CDR3 DNA sequence: TGCAGTGCTAGATATGGGCCCGCGAACACCGGGGAGCTGTTTTTT.

The V call is TRBV5-4, the J call TRBJ1-1; 8 bases fit TRBD1. Germline V lookup: CDR1 SGHNT, CDR2 YYREEE (reference sequence). J lost 8 bases, V lost 7 bases, and 19 bases had no gene match. The CDR3 extends over 16 amino acids. The DNA of the CDR3 is TGTGCCAGCTCACCACGGACAGGGACAATTAACGGGGAAGCTTTCTTT. This encodes CASSPRTGTINGEAFF.

There are many counts of this clonotype. This chain connects TRBV7-2 to TRBJ1-1; TRBD1 matches at 7 bases. The V segment lost 5 bases and the J segment 4 bases; nucleotides outside the gene matches: 4. The CDR3 is 13 amino acids. Per the germline V gene, CDR1 is SGHTA and CDR2 is FQGNSA. The CDR3 here is CASSPQGGTEAFF. The CDR3, as DNA: TGTGCCAGCAGCCCCCAGGGGGGCACTGAAGCTTTCTTT.

A few counts support this clonotype. The gene calls are TRBV7-9 and TRBJ2-3, with 9 bases aligning to TRBD1. V trimming: 5 bases; J trimming: 7 bases; junction bases outside the gene matches: 19. Germline CDR1 reads SEHNR; CDR2 reads FQNEAQ (reference sequence). The CDR3 length is 18 residues. The CDR3 DNA sequence: TGTGCCAGCAGCCCCCTGGGACAGGGACAGAGGACACACCATACGCAGTATTTT. As protein: CASSPLGQGQRTHHTQYF.

Ten or more counts support this clonotype. This chain links TRBV6-5 with TRBJ2-7, with TRBD1 matching over 9 bases. CDR1 and CDR2 from the germline V gene are MNHEY and SVGAGI. CDR3 length: 14 residues. The V segment lost 10 bases and the J segment 6 bases; nucleotides outside the gene matches: 13. CDR3 in amino acids: CATKARTGVLEQYF. Written as DNA, the CDR3 is TGTGCCACTAAGGCGCGGACAGGGGTCCTCGAGCAGTACTTC.

The chain carries TRBV4-1 and TRBJ1-1; D unresolved. The V end lost 2 bases, the J end lost 8 bases, and 12 bases lay between the germline ends. The CDR3 covers 13 residues. The germline gives CDR1 MGHRA, CDR2 YSYEKL. CDR3 residues: CASSQSRSSEAFF. The CDR3 DNA is TGCGCCAGCAGCCAATCAAGAAGCTCCGAAGCTTTCTTT.

This clonotype appeared a few times. The chain recombines TRBV29-1 with TRBJ1-1; no clear D. This CDR3 spans 14 amino acids. Germline assignment: CDR1 SQVTM and CDR2 ANQGSEA. Trimming removed 3 bases from V and 0 bases from J, with 11 bases in between. CDR3 in DNA: TGCAGCGTTGAGTCGCGGGCGGTGAACACTGAAGCTTTCTTT. Its protein product is CSVESRAVNTEAFF.

This rearrangement joins TRBV20-1 to TRBJ2-3; 7 positions match TRBD1. CDR3 length: 14 amino acids. CDR1 is DFQATT and CDR2 is SNEGSKA in the germline V gene (reference sequence). V was clipped by 8 bases and J by 2 bases; unmatched bases: 10. CDR3 region: CSTNRGRDTDTQYF. The CDR3 DNA is TGCAGTACGAACAGGGGCAGGGACACAGATACGCAGTATTTT.

The chain has TRBV2 and TRBJ1-1; unclear D gene. The CDR3 is made up of 13 amino acids. Trimming took 6 bases from V and 1 from J, leaving 9 bases between them. Germline V lookup: CDR1 SNHLY, CDR2 FYNNEI. The CDR3 region is CASSELRNTEAFF. As DNA, the CDR3 is TGTGCCAGCAGCGAACTTAGGAACACTGAAGCTTTCTTT.

The rearrangement joins TRBV6-5 to TRBJ2-7; 10 bases agree with TRBD1. After removal of 0 bases from V and 5 bases from J, the junction contained 7 bases not matched to a gene. This CDR3 has 16 amino acids. Germline lookup yields CDR1 MNHEY and CDR2 SVGAGI. The CDR3 DNA follows: TGTGCCAGCAGTTACTCTCCTCCGGGACAGGGGAACGAGCAGTACTTC. This gives the protein CASSYSPPGQGNEQYF.

This clonotype occurred many times. The chain uses TRBV10-3 and TRBJ1-2, with D tentatively TRBD1 (6 bases). From germline, CDR1 is ENHRY and CDR2 SYGVKD. This CDR3 contains 16 residues. Trimming pared 0 bases from V and 4 bases from J, leaving 15 bases between. CDR3 nucleotides: TGTGCCATCAGTGAGTCAGCGGGGGCGAATAGCTATGGCTACACCTTC. Residues: CAISESAGANSYGYTF.

This clonotype was seen many times. This chain connects TRBV6-2 or TRBV6-3 to TRBJ2-7; the match to TRBD2 covers 14 bases. This CDR3 comprises 16 residues. J gave up 2 bases and V 6 bases, and 6 bases lay outside the gene matches. Germline V lookup: CDR1 MNHEY, CDR2 SVGEGT. CDR3 in DNA: TGTGCCAGCAGAAAGACTAGCGGGGGGGCGGCCTACGAGCAGTACGTC. Residues: CASRKTSGGAAYEQYV.

V and J are TRBV28 and TRBJ1-5; a possible D gene is TRBD1 (5 bases). The CDR3 has 15 amino acids. Germline loops: CDR1 MDHEN, CDR2 SYDVKM. V lost 3 bases to trimming and J lost 5 bases, with 14 bases between them. The CDR3 reads CASSLPLGEDQPQHF. Written as DNA, the CDR3 is TGTGCCAGCAGTTTGCCGTTGGGGGAGGATCAGCCCCAGCATTTT.

The chain uses TRBV18 and TRBJ2-7; a possible D gene is TRBD1 (6 bases). Per germline, CDR1 KGHSH and CDR2 LQKENI. V lost 7 bases to trimming and J lost 2 bases, with 12 bases between them. This CDR3 comprises 13 residues. The CDR3 bases are TGTGCCAGCTTGAGTACAGGGACCTACGAGCAGTACTTC. This encodes CASLSTGTYEQYF.

The rearrangement uses TRBV7-2 and TRBJ2-1; weak D call: TRBD1 (6 bases). Germline loops: CDR1 SGHTA, CDR2 FQGNSA. With 2 bases removed from V and 5 bases from J, the gap between germline ends came to 13 bases. This CDR3 is 15 amino acids long. CDR3 DNA sequence: TGTGCCAGCAGCTTAAAAAGTCAGGGGAACAATGAGCAGTTCTTC. Encoded protein: CASSLKSQGNNEQFF.

The gene calls are TRBV29-1 and TRBJ2-1; either TRBD1 or TRBD2 may fit D (6 bases each). CDR1 is SQVTM, CDR2 ANQGSEA, per germline. The CDR3 is 16 amino acids. V gave up 0 bases and J gave up 9 bases, with 21 bases separating them. This chain's CDR3 is CSVEDRETGEVAEQFF. The CDR3 DNA sequence: TGCAGCGTTGAAGATCGGGAGACAGGTGAAGTCGCTGAGCAGTTCTTC.

This clonotype appeared a few times. The V call is TRBV6-6, the J call TRBJ1-1; 9 positions match TRBD1. J gave up 6 bases and V 2 bases, and 4 bases lay outside the gene matches. In germline, CDR1 is MNHNY, CDR2 SVGAGI (reference sequence). The CDR3 runs to 14 residues. The CDR3 region is CASSYTGGSPEAFF. CDR3 nucleotides: TGTGCCAGCAGTTACACAGGGGGCAGCCCTGAAGCTTTCTTT.

In its sample, this clonotype was seen a few times. This rearrangement joins TRBV19 to TRBJ2-1; possibly TRBD2 for D (6 bases). Germline lookup yields CDR1 LNHDA and CDR2 SQIVND (reference sequence). CDR3 length equals 12 residues. Trimming cost V 3 bases and J 7 bases, with 7 bases left between them. For the CDR3, the DNA is TGTGCCAGTAGTATGGCGGGGAATGAGCAGTTCTTC. Encoded protein: CASSMAGNEQFF. Full variable domain (rest looked up from reference TRBV19 and TRBJ2-1): DGGITQSPKYLFRKEGQNVTLSCEQNLNHDAMYWYRQDPGQGLRLIYYSQIVNDFQKGDIAEGYSVSREKKESFPLTVTSAQKNPTAFYLCASSMAGNEQFFGPGTRLTVL.

This chain joins TRBV18 and TRBJ1-2, with unresolved D. Germline assignment: CDR1 KGHSH and CDR2 LQKENI. The CDR3 extends over 14 amino acids. V was pared by 5 bases and J by 6 bases, with 16 bases between. Here the CDR3 reads CASSGGRSSDGYTF. CDR3 nucleotide sequence: TGTGCCAGCTCAGGAGGCAGAAGTTCGGATGGCTACACCTTC.

This clonotype turned up a few times. J is TRBJ2-7 and V is TRBV9; no firm D call. Germline lookup yields CDR1 SGDLS and CDR2 YYNGEE. Trimming cost V 0 bases and J 4 bases, with 11 bases left between them. The CDR3 is 14 residues long. The CDR3 DNA reads as TGTGCCAGCAGCGTAGTTCACCAACTTTACGAGCAGTACGTC. This translates into CASSVVHQLYEQYV.

V is TRBV5-1 and J is TRBJ1-1; D gene ambiguous. V was clipped by 5 bases and J by 1 base, with 12 bases between them. Germline V CDR1 and CDR2: SGHRS, YFSETQ. This CDR3 region has 14 residues. The CDR3 DNA is TGCGCCAGCAGACCTTGGACGGGGAACACTGAAGCTTTCTTT. It encodes CASRPWTGNTEAFF.